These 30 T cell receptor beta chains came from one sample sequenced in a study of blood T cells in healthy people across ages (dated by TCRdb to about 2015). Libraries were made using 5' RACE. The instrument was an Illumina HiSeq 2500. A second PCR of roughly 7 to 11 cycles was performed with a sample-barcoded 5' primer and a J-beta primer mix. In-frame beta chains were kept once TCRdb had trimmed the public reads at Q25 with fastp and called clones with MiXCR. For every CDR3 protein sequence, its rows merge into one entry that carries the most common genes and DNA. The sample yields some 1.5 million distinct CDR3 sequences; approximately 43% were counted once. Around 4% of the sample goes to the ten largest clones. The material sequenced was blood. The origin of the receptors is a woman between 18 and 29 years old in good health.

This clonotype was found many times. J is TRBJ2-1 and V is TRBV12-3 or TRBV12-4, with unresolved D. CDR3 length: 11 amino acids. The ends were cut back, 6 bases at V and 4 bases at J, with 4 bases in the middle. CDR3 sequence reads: CASREYNEQFF. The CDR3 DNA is TGTGCCAGCAGGGAGTACAATGAGCAGTTCTTC.

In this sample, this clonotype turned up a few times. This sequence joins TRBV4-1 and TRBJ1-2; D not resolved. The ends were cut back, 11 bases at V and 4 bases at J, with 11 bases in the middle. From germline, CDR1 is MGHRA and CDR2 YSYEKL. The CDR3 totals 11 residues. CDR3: CALNTGYGYTF. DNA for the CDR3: TGCGCCCTCAACACCGGCTATGGCTACACCTTC.

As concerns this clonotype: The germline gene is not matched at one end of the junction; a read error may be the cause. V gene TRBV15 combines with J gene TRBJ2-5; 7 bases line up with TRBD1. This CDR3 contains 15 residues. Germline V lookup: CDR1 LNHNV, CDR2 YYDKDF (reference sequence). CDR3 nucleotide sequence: TGTGCCACCAGCCGAGACAGGGTCGTCTACAATGAGCAGTACTTC. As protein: CATSRDRVVYNEQYF.

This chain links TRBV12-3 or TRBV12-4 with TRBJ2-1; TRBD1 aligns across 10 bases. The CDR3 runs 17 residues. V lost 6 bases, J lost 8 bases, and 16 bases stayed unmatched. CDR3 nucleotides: TGTGCCAGCAGCCCGAATCTTTCCGGGACAGGGGTCGATGAGCAGTTCTTC. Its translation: CASSPNLSGTGVDEQFF.

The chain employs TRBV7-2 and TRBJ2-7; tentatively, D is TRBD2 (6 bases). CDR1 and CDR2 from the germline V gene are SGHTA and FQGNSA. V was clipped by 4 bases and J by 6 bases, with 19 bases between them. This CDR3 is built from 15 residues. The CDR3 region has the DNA TGTGCCAGCAGCTCAACTAGCTCCTCCACCTCCGAGCAGTACTTC. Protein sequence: CASSSTSSSTSEQYF. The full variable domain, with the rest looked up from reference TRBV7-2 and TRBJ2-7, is GAGVSQSPSNKVTEKGKDVELRCDPISGHTALYWYRQSLGQGLEFLIYFQGNSAPDKSGLPSDRFSAERTGGSVSTLTIQRTQQEDSAVYLCASSSTSSSTSEQYFGPGTRLTVT.

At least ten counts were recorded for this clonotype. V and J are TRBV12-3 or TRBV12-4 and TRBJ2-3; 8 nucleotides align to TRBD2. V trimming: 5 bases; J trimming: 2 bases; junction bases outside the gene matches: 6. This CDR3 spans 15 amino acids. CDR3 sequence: CASSPGLGLTDTQYF. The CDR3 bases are TGTGCCAGCAGTCCGGGACTAGGGCTCACAGATACGCAGTATTTT.

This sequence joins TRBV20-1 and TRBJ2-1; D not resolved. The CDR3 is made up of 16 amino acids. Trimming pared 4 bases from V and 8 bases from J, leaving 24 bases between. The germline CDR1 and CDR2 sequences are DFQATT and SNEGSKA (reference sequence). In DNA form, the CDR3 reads TGCAGTGCTACAGTCCCCCGACCCCTACTGCGTCATGAGCAGTTCTTC. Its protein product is CSATVPRPLLRHEQFF.

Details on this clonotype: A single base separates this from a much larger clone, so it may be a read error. CDR3 protein: CASSLSGGTGELFF. DNA for the CDR3: TGTGCCAGCAGCTTGTCAGGGGGCACCGGGGAGCTGTTTTTT. This rearrangement joins TRBV7-3 to TRBJ2-2, with 7 bases that match TRBD1. The CDR3 runs 14 residues. The germline V gene encodes CDR1 SGHTA and CDR2 FQGTGA. The V segment lost 3 bases and the J segment 4 bases; nucleotides outside the gene matches: 2.

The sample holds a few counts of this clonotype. In DNA, the CDR3 is TGTGCCAGCAGCTTGCCAAGGACAGGGAACCACGAGCAGTACTTC. Its protein product is CASSLPRTGNHEQYF. The chain combines TRBV11-2 with TRBJ2-7, with 8 positions matching TRBD1. The J segment lost 5 bases and the V segment lost 3 bases, leaving 9 bases of the junction unmatched. Germline CDR1 is SGHAT and CDR2 is FQNNGV. This CDR3 contains 15 residues.

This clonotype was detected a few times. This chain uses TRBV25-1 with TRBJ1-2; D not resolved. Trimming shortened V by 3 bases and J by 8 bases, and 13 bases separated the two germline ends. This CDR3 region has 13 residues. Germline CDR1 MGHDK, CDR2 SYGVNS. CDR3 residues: CASSEAARLGYTF. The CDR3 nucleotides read TGTGCCAGCAGTGAGGCAGCCCGGTTGGGCTACACCTTC.

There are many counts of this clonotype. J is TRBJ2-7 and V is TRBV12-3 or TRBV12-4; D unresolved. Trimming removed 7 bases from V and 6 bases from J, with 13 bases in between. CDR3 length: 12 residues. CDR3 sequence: CASTKGSVEQYF. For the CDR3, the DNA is TGTGCCAGCACTAAGGGTTCGGTCGAGCAGTACTTC.

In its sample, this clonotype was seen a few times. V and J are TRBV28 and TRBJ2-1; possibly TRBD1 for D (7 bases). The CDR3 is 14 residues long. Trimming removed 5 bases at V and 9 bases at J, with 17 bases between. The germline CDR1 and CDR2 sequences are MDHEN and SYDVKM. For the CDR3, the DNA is TGTGCCAGCAGTGGAGGGGGCAGGCGGATTGAGCAGTTCTTC. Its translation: CASSGGGRRIEQFF.

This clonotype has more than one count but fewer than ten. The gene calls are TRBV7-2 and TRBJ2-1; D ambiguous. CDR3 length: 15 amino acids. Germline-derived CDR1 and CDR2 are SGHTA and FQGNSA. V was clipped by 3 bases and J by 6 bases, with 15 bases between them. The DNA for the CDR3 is TGTGCCAGCAGCTTGTTCCATAACTCTCCCAATGAGCAGTTCTTC. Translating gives CASSLFHNSPNEQFF. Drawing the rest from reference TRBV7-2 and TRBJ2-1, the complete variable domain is GAGVSQSPSNKVTEKGKDVELRCDPISGHTALYWYRQSLGQGLEFLIYFQGNSAPDKSGLPSDRFSAERTGGSVSTLTIQRTQQEDSAVYLCASSLFHNSPNEQFFGPGTRLTVL.

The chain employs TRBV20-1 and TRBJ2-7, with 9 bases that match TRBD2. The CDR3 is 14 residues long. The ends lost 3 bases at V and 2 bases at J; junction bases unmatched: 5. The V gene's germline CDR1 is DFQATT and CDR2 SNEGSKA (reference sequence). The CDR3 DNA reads TGCAGTGCTAGTTTTAGCGGGAGAGCCTACGAGCAGTACTTC. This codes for CSASFSGRAYEQYF.

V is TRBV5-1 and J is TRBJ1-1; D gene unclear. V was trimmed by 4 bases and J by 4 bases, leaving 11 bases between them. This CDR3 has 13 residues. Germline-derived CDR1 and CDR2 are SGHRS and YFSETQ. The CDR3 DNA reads TGCGCCAGCAGCCATGGGCCGGGCACTGAAGCTTTCTTT. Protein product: CASSHGPGTEAFF.

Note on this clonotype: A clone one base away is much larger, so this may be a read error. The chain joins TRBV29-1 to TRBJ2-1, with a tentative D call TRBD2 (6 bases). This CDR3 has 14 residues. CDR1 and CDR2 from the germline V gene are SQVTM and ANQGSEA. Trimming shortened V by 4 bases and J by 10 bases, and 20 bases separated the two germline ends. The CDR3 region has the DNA TGCAGCGTTGGGCGAGGAGGGTTGGTCTACGAGCAGTTCTTC. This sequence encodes CSVGRGGLVYEQFF.

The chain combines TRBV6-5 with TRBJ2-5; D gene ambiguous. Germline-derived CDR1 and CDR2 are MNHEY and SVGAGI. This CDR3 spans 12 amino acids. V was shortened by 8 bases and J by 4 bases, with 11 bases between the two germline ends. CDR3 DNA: TGTGCCAGCCTCGGCCCGACAGAGACCCAGTACTTC. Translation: CASLGPTETQYF.

Written as DNA, the CDR3 is TGCGCCAGCAGCTTGGAGGGTCAGACTAGCACAGATACGCAGTATTTT. Its translation is CASSLEGQTSTDTQYF. The chain joins TRBV5-1 to TRBJ2-3; D remains ambiguous. The V gene lost 0 bases and the J gene lost 0 bases, with 11 bases spanning the gap. This CDR3 spans 16 amino acids. Germline CDR1 reads SGHRS; CDR2 reads YFSETQ.

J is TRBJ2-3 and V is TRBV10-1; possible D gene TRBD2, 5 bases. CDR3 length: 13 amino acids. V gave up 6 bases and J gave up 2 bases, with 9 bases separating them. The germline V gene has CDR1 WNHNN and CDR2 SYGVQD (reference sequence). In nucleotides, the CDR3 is TGCGCCAGCAGGGACGGACTCACAGATACGCAGTATTTT. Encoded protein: CASRDGLTDTQYF.

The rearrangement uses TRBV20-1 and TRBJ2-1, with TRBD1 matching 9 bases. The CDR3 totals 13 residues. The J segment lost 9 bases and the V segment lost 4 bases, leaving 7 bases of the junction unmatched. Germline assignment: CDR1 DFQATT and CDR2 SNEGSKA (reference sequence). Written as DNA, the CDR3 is TGCAGTGCTAAACCCTACAGGGGGCTTGAGCAGTTCTTC. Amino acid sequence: CSAKPYRGLEQFF.

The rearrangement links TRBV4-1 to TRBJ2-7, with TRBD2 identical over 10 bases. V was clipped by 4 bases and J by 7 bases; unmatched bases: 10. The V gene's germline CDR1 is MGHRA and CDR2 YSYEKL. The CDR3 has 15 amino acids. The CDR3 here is CASSRLAGAPNEQYF. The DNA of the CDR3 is TGCGCCAGCAGCCGTCTAGCGGGAGCCCCAAATGAGCAGTACTTC.

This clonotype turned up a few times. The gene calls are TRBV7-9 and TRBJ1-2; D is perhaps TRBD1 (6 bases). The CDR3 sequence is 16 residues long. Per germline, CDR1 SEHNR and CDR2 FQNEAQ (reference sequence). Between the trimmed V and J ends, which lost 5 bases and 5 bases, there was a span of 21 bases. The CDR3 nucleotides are TGTGCCAGCAGCCTCTTCGGCTGGGGGCGATGGTATGGCTACACCTTC. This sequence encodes CASSLFGWGRWYGYTF.

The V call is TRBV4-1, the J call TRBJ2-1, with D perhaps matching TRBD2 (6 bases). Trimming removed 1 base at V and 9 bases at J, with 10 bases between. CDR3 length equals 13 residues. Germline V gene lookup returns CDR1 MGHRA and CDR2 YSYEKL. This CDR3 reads CASSQVGTFEQFF. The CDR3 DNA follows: TGCGCCAGCAGCCAAGTTGGGACTTTTGAGCAGTTCTTC.

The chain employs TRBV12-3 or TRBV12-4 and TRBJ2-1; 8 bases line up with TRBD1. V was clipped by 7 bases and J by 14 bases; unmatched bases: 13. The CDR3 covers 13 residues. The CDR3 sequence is CASNLGQGGLEFF. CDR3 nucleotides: TGTGCCAGCAATCTTGGACAGGGAGGTCTTGAGTTCTTC.

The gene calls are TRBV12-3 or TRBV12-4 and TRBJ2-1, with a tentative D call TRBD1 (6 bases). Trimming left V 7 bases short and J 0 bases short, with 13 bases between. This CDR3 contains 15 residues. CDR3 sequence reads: CASTPTGSSYNEQFF. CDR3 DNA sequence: TGTGCCAGCACCCCTACAGGGAGCTCCTACAATGAGCAGTTCTTC.

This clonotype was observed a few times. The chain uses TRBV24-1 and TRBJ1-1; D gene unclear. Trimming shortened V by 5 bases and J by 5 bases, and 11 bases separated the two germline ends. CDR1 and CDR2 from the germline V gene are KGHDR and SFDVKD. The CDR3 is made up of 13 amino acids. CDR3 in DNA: TGTGCCACCAGTGCCGCAGGCAGGACTGAAGCTTTCTTT. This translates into CATSAAGRTEAFF.

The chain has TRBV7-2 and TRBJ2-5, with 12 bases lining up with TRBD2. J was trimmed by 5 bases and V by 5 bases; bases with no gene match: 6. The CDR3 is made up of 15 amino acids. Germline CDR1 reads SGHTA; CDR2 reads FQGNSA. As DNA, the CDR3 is TGTGCCAGCAGCACTGGACTAGCGGGGACGGAGACCCAGTACTTC. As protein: CASSTGLAGTETQYF. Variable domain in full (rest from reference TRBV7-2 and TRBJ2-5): GAGVSQSPSNKVTEKGKDVELRCDPISGHTALYWYRQSLGQGLEFLIYFQGNSAPDKSGLPSDRFSAERTGGSVSTLTIQRTQQEDSAVYLCASSTGLAGTETQYFGPGTRLLVL.

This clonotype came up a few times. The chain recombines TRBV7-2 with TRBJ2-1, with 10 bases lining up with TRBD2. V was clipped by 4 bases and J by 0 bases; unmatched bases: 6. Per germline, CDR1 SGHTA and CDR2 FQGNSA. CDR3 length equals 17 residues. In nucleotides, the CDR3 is TGTGCCAGCAGCTCATCTAGCGGGAGACCCTCCTACAATGAGCAGTTCTTC. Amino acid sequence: CASSSSSGRPSYNEQFF.

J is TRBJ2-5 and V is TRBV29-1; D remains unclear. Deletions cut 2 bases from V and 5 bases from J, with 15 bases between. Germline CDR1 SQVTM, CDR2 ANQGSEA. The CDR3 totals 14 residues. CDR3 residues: CSVESQRATETQYF. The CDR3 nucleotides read TGCAGCGTTGAAAGTCAAAGAGCTACGGAGACCCAGTACTTC.

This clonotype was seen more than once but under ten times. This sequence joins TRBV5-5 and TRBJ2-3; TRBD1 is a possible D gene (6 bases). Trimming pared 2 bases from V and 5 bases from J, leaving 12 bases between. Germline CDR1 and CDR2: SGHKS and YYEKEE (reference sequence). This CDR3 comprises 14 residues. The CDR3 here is CASSFPGGRDTQYF. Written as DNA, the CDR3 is TGTGCCAGCAGCTTTCCTGGGGGCCGAGATACGCAGTATTTT.